Listed here are 5 T cell receptor beta chains from one sample, sequenced in a study of shared clonotypes between healthy human individuals. Cells designated naive CD8 were CD45RO-negative and were positively selected for CCR7, with terminally differentiated effector memory CD45RA+ cells excluded. The method was immunoSEQ multiplex PCR; TCRdb's version includes in-frame clones alone and lacks a portion of them. The sample contains about 1,900,000 clones, about 95% of which appear only once. Sequencing was carried out using naive CD8+ T cells sorted from blood. These receptors were collected from a man aged 18 to 30 in good health.

The chain joins TRBV9 to TRBJ1-2; 7 nucleotides line up with TRBD1. Germline V gives CDR1 SGDLS, CDR2 YYNGEE. CDR3 length: 13 amino acids. Trimming at V came to 3 bases and at J to 6 bases, leaving 5 bases not matched to a gene. CDR3: CASSAQGWDGYTF. DNA for the CDR3: TGTGCCAGCAGCGCACAGGGGTGGGATGGCTACACCTTC.

The rearrangement joins TRBV10-3 to TRBJ1-2, with no clear D. V dropped 2 bases and J dropped 5 bases, with 9 bases sitting between them. Germline values: CDR1 ENHRY, CDR2 SYGVKD. This CDR3 has 13 residues. CDR3 amino acids: CAISEGGNYGYTF. Here the CDR3 DNA reads TGTGCCATCAGTGAGGGCGGAAATTATGGCTACACCTTC.

V gene TRBV4-1 combines with J gene TRBJ2-2, with D maybe TRBD1 (6 bases). CDR1 is MGHRA and CDR2 is YSYEKL in the germline V gene. The CDR3 consists of 18 residues. V shed 2 bases and J shed 1 base, with 17 bases lying between them. DNA for the CDR3: TGCGCCAGCAGCCAATACGGGTCGACAGGCCGGAACACCGGGGAGCTGTTTTTT. As protein: CASSQYGSTGRNTGELFF.

CDR3 amino acids: CASSQGGALAGEETQYF. As DNA, the CDR3 is TGCGCCAGCAGCCAAGGGGGGGCGCTAGCGGGAGAAGAGACCCAGTACTTC. The rearrangement links TRBV4-1 to TRBJ2-5, with 10 positions matching TRBD2. Germline V gene data show CDR1 as MGHRA and CDR2 as YSYEKL. V shed 1 base and J 3 bases; nucleotides not matched to a gene: 8. The length of the CDR3 is 17 residues.

For this clone: Other DNA sequences in this sample translate to the same CDR3. The chain joins TRBV2 to TRBJ2-5; no definite D call. Trimming shortened V by 2 bases and J by 0 bases, and 7 bases separated the two germline ends. The CDR3 totals 14 residues. Germline V gene lookup returns CDR1 SNHLY and CDR2 FYNNEI. In DNA, the CDR3 is TGTGCCAGCAGTGAACTAGGGTACCAAGAGACCCAGTACTTC. The encoded protein is CASSELGYQETQYF.